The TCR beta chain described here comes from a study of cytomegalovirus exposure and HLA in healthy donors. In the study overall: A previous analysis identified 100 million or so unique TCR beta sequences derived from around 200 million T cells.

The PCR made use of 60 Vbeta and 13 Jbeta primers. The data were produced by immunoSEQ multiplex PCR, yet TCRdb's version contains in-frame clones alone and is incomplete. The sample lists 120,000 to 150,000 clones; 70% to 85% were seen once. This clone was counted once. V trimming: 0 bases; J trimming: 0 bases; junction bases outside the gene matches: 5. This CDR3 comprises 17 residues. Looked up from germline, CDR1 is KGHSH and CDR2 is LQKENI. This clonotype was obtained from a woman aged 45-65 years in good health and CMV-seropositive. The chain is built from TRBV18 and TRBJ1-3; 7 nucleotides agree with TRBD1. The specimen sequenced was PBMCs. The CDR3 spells CASSPPGTVRSGNTIYF. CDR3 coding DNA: TGTGCCAGCTCACCACCCGGGACAGTACGCTCTGGAAACACCATATATTTT.